This is a list of T cell receptor beta chains from one sample in a study of blood T cell repertoires in COVID-19. The data were produced by immunoSEQ multiplex PCR, yet TCRdb's version contains in-frame clones alone and is incomplete. The sample consists of about 140,000 clones, over 60% of them appearing once. Sequenced input: peripheral blood. These TCRs come from a woman older than 75 with active or convalescent COVID-19. The CDR3 runs from the conserved cysteine through the conserved F or W. A D gene is named only where the DNA matches it firmly. Part of the rows lack a size; the others show once, few, many or a class for expanded clones.

J,size,V,D,CDR3,DNA
TRBJ1-5,few,TRBV28,.,CAGGPGYGKYSNQPQHF,TGTGCCGGCGGGCCGGGGTACGGGAAGTATAGCAATCAGCCCCAGCATTTT
TRBJ1-1,.,TRBV19,TRBD1,CASRTTGGTLAEAFF,TGTGCCAGTCGAACGACAGGGGGCACACTCGCTGAAGCTTTCTTT
TRBJ1-1,once,TRBV6-5,.,CASSYSSTQGEAFF,TGTGCCAGCAGTTACTCTTCCACCCAGGGTGAAGCTTTCTTT
TRBJ1-2,.,TRBV6-5,.,CASSSSGFGIGGYTF,TGTGCCAGCAGTTCCTCAGGGTTCGGGATAGGCGGCTACACCTTC
TRBJ2-1,many,TRBV27,TRBD1,CASRRDRDREVNEQFF,TGTGCCAGCAGACGTGACCGGGACAGGGAGGTCAATGAGCAGTTCTTC
TRBJ2-4,.,TRBV12-3/TRBV12-4,.,CASSLSGSGIQYF,TGTGCCAGCAGTTTAAGTGGTAGCGGCATTCAGTACTTC
TRBJ2-1,.,TRBV6-5,TRBD2,CASRSGVAPFEQFF,TGTGCCAGCAGGAGCGGGGTGGCCCCATTTGAGCAGTTCTTC
TRBJ2-2,.,TRBV15,TRBD1,CAATTGADTGELFF,TGTGCCGCAACGACAGGGGCGGACACCGGGGAGCTGTTTTTT
TRBJ2-2,.,TRBV7-3,TRBD1,CASSNRQGANTGELFF,TGTGCCAGCAGCAATAGACAGGGCGCGAACACCGGGGAGCTGTTTTTT
TRBJ2-2,.,TRBV19,TRBD1,CASSLYHRGLGELFF,TGTGCCAGTAGTCTATATCACAGGGGGCTCGGGGAGCTGTTTTTT
TRBJ1-5,.,TRBV7-2,.,CASSLQQASNQPQHF,TGTGCCAGCAGCCTCCAACAGGCTTCCAATCAGCCCCAGCATTTT
TRBJ1-1,.,TRBV19,.,CASSIGDRINTEAFF,TGTGCCAGTAGTATAGGCGACAGAATAAACACTGAAGCTTTCTTT
TRBJ2-6,.,TRBV4-2,TRBD2,CASSPTSGGAGSGANVLTF,TGTGCCAGCAGCCCAACATCGGGGGGGGCCGGCTCTGGGGCCAACGTCCTGACTTTC
TRBJ2-3,.,TRBV5-1,TRBD2,CASSIGLAGDGTDTQYF,TGCGCCAGCAGCATCGGACTAGCGGGGGATGGCACAGATACGCAGTATTTT
TRBJ1-3,.,TRBV30,TRBD1,CAWSGGTVGNTIYF,TGTGCCTGGAGTGGCGGGACAGTAGGAAACACCATATATTTT